This T cell receptor (beta chain) was captured by sequencing in a study of cytomegalovirus exposure and HLA in healthy donors. Per the germline V gene, CDR1 is MDHEN and CDR2 is SYDVKM. Trimming pared 5 bases from V and 1 base from J, leaving 9 bases between. This CDR3 spans 14 amino acids. PCR amplification relied on 60 Vbeta primers (plus 13 Jbeta primers). In the original workflow: It was a later analysis that counted roughly 80 million unique TCR beta chains, of which approximately 11 million were shared. Measured with immunoSEQ multiplex PCR; TCRdb has only the in-frame clones, and not every one. That table furnishes V, J and clone size, whereas the DNA furnished D and trimming. Of around 96,000 clones detected, 70% to 90% appear once; the ten largest clones hold 2% to 2.5%. As concerns this clone: Its antigen remains unidentified.

Healthy donors of bone marrow made up the group. Overall study results and limits: It has been reported that TCR beta sequences accurately predicted the HLA-A and HLA-B alleles of most subjects. The authors excluded some V segments, including TRBV6-2 and TRBV6-3, as indistinguishable.

The receptor comes from a man between 18 and 35 years old in good health and CMV-seronegative. The chain carries TRBV28 and TRBJ1-5; possibly TRBD1 for D (6 bases). Sequencing was done on a sample of PBMCs. CDR3 region: CASSQGGSNQPQHF. CDR3 DNA: TGTGCCAGCAGTCAAGGGGGAAGCAATCAGCCCCAGCATTTT.